This T cell receptor (beta chain) was sequenced in a study of identical twins. Study outcomes and limitations: Researchers reported weaker excess twin sharing in beta out-of-frame sequences.

This clonotype showed up just a few times. Its target is unknown. The germline CDR1 and CDR2 sequences are SGHAT and FQNNGV. J lost 9 bases, V lost 6 bases, and 14 bases had no gene match. This CDR3 is built from 17 residues. TCRdb itself ran the 5' RACE reads through MiXCR, one entry per CDR3 protein. Here the sample spans 750,000 to 950,000 distinct CDR3 sequences, over 9% being singletons. The sample was also linked to a second study, of yellow fever vaccine responses in identical twins.

This TCR came from a woman between 18 and 30 years old in good health. Material for sequencing was PBMCs. The chain is built from TRBV11-2 and TRBJ2-1, with 13 bases matching TRBD2. The CDR3 loop is CASRKRVLAGGLSEQFF. The CDR3 DNA reads as TGTGCCAGCAGGAAAAGGGTACTAGCGGGGGGGCTTAGTGAGCAGTTCTTC.